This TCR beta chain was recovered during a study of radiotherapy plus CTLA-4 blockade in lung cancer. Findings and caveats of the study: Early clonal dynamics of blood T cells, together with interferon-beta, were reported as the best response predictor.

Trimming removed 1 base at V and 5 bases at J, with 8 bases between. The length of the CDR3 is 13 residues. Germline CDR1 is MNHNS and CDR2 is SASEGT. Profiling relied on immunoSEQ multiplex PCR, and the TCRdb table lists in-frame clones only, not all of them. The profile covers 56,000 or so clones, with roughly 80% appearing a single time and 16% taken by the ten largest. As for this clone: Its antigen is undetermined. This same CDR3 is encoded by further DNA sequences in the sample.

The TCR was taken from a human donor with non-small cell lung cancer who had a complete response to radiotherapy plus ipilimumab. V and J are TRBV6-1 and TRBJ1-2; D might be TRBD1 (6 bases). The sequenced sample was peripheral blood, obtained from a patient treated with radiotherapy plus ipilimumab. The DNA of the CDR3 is TGTGCCAGCAGTGAAGGAGGGGGTTATGGCTACACCTTC. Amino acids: CASSEGGGYGYTF.